One and the same sample provided the 32 T cell receptor beta chains below, sequenced in a study of cytomegalovirus exposure and HLA in healthy donors. Both 60 Vbeta primers and 13 Jbeta primers went into the PCR. Data came from immunoSEQ multiplex PCR; TCRdb stores just in-frame clones and leaves some out. The sample contains some 130,000 clones, over 60% of which appear only once. The sequenced sample was PBMCs. The receptors stem from a human donor in good health.

In regard to this clone: The sample carries other DNA sequences with the same CDR3. V and J are TRBV20-1 and TRBJ2-2; the D gene is possibly TRBD1 (5 bases). There are 11 residues in the CDR3. Trimming cost V 3 bases and J 6 bases, with 5 bases left between them. Germline assignment: CDR1 DFQATT and CDR2 SNEGSKA (reference sequence). The CDR3, as DNA: TGCAGTGCTAGGACAGCCGGGGAGCTGTTTTTT. This gives the protein CSARTAGELFF.

The J gene is TRBJ2-7, the V gene TRBV28; 9 bases agree with TRBD1. The CDR3 runs to 15 residues. Germline CDR1 reads MDHEN; CDR2 reads SYDVKM. V shed 6 bases and J 5 bases; nucleotides not matched to a gene: 11. The CDR3 here is CASSQWDRVSHEQYF. The CDR3 DNA follows: TGTGCCAGCAGCCAGTGGGACAGGGTATCCCACGAGCAGTACTTC.

The chain joins TRBV7-9 to TRBJ2-3; 7 nucleotides line up with TRBD2. Germline-derived CDR1 and CDR2 are SEHNR and FQNEAQ (reference sequence). CDR3 length: 14 residues. V was clipped by 11 bases and J by 3 bases; unmatched bases: 11. The CDR3 loop is CACTWAGDTDTQYF. The CDR3 DNA follows: TGTGCCTGCACATGGGCGGGAGATACAGATACGCAGTATTTT.

The chain uses TRBV28 and TRBJ2-7; TRBD2 aligns across 10 bases. The V and J ends lost 5 bases and 3 bases, in that order; junction bases with no gene match: 10. The CDR3 covers 16 residues. Looked up from germline, CDR1 is MDHEN and CDR2 is SYDVKM. As DNA, the CDR3 is TGTGCCAGCAGTGAATACGGACTAGCGGACTTCTACGAGCAGTACTTC. Protein: CASSEYGLADFYEQYF.

As regards this clone: The sample contains more than one DNA sequence encoding this CDR3. The V gene is TRBV19, the J gene TRBJ2-3; 8 nucleotides match TRBD2. The V segment lost 1 base and the J segment 5 bases; nucleotides outside the gene matches: 5. CDR1 LNHDA and CDR2 SQIVND come from the germline V gene (reference sequence). The CDR3 is made up of 15 amino acids. CDR3 DNA sequence: TGTGCCAGTAGTATAGCTAGCGGGCGTCGAGATACGCAGTATTTT. This codes for CASSIASGRRDTQYF.

The V gene is TRBV7-3, the J gene TRBJ2-1; the D gene is possibly TRBD1 (6 bases). This CDR3 has 13 amino acids. The V end lost 8 bases, the J end lost 5 bases, and 13 bases lay between the germline ends. Looked up from germline, CDR1 is SGHTA and CDR2 is FQGTGA. The CDR3 DNA follows: TGTGCCAGCGGTTCAGGGGCCAACAATGAGCAGTTCTTC. It yields the protein CASGSGANNEQFF. The full variable domain, its missing parts supplied by reference TRBV7-3 and TRBJ2-1, is GAGVSQTPSNKVTEKGKYVELRCDPISGHTALYWYRQSLGQGPEFLIYFQGTGAADDSGLPNDRFFAVRPEGSVSTLKIQRTERGDSAVYLCASGSGANNEQFFGPGTRLTVL.

This chain joins TRBV11-2 and TRBJ1-4, with D possibly TRBD1 on 5 matching bases. CDR3 length: 16 residues. V lost 5 bases to trimming and J lost 6 bases, with 19 bases between them. Germline loops: CDR1 SGHAT, CDR2 FQNNGV. CDR3 DNA sequence: TGTGCCAGCAGCCCTAAGATGACAGTCCGGGATGAAAAACTGTTTTTT. This gives the protein CASSPKMTVRDEKLFF. The full variable domain, completed using reference TRBV11-2 and TRBJ1-4, is EAGVAQSPRYKIIEKRQSVAFWCNPISGHATLYWYQQILGQGPKLLIQFQNNGVVDDSQLPKDRFSAERLKGVDSTLKIQPAKLEDSAVYLCASSPKMTVRDEKLFFGSGTQLSVL.

The rearrangement links TRBV4-1 to TRBJ2-2, with 10 bases fitting TRBD2. The CDR3 is made up of 17 amino acids. With 0 bases clipped from V and 7 bases from J, the junction kept 8 bases outside the gene matches. CDR1 is MGHRA and CDR2 is YSYEKL in the germline V gene. DNA of the CDR3: TGCGCCAGCAGCCAAGAGGGACTAGCGATTGTTGGCGGGGAGCTGTTTTTT. Translated: CASSQEGLAIVGGELFF.

The J gene is TRBJ1-5, the V gene TRBV9, with no clear D. The V gene lost 3 bases and the J gene lost 8 bases, with 18 bases spanning the gap. CDR3 size: 15 residues. Germline V gene data show CDR1 as SGDLS and CDR2 as YYNGEE. CDR3 bases: TGTGCCAGCAGCGCCCGCGGGGAGGAGGAAGAGCCCCAGCATTTT. It translates to CASSARGEEEEPQHF.

In regard to this clone: At the DNA level, this CDR3 is encoded by other sequences in the same sample as well. The chain recombines TRBV30 with TRBJ1-2, with a weak D call TRBD1 (5 bases). V was trimmed by 0 bases and J by 4 bases, leaving 9 bases between them. CDR1 is GTSNPN and CDR2 is SVGIG in the germline V gene (reference sequence). The CDR3 consists of 13 residues. CDR3 in amino acids: CAWSVRGSYGYTF. The CDR3 nucleotides read TGTGCCTGGAGTGTAAGGGGCTCCTATGGCTACACCTTC.

The gene calls are TRBV11-1 and TRBJ2-7; 8 positions agree with TRBD1. Unmatched junction bases numbered 7, after V lost 4 bases and J lost 2 bases. The germline CDR1 and CDR2 sequences are SGHAT and FQDESV (reference sequence). The CDR3 is 15 amino acids. In nucleotides, the CDR3 is TGTGCCAGCAGCTCCGCCGGGACAGGCGCCTACGAGCAGTACTTC. This gives the protein CASSSAGTGAYEQYF.

V is TRBV27 and J is TRBJ2-5; maybe TRBD1 (6 bases). The DNA end lines up better with TRBJ2-7; the J call may be wrong. This CDR3 is built from 14 residues. Germline V gene lookup returns CDR1 MNHEY and CDR2 SMNVEV (reference sequence). The CDR3 coding sequence is TGTGCCAGCAGGGGGGCTGCCTTGTCCTACGAGCAGTACTTC. The encoded protein is CASRGAALSYEQYF.

V gene TRBV28 combines with J gene TRBJ1-1, with D hard to call. The CDR3 extends over 13 amino acids. The V end lost 6 bases, the J end lost 6 bases, and 14 bases lay between the germline ends. Germline V gene lookup returns CDR1 MDHEN and CDR2 SYDVKM. This chain's CDR3 is CASRSDGLSEAFF. The CDR3 nucleotides are TGTGCCAGCAGGTCAGACGGACTGTCTGAAGCTTTCTTT.

V and J are TRBV10-3 and TRBJ1-1, with D possibly TRBD1 on 6 matching bases. The CDR3 is 15 residues long. Trimming removed 0 bases from V and 0 bases from J, with 8 bases in between. The V gene's germline CDR1 is ENHRY and CDR2 SYGVKD. CDR3 bases: TGTGCCATCAGTGAGTCGTGGGGGCTGAACACTGAAGCTTTCTTT. Its translation: CAISESWGLNTEAFF.

This clone is judged medium-sized. The V and J genes are TRBV15 and TRBJ2-4, with 7 positions matching TRBD1. This CDR3 is built from 17 residues. V was clipped by 0 bases and J by 6 bases; unmatched bases: 11. CDR1 LNHNV and CDR2 YYDKDF come from the germline V gene (reference sequence). The DNA for the CDR3 is TGTGCCACCAGCAGAGATAGGGGGCAGGGTAGGGGAAACATTCAGTACTTC. Its translation: CATSRDRGQGRGNIQYF.

This chain uses TRBV30 with TRBJ2-7; TRBD2 aligns across 9 bases. CDR3 length equals 18 residues. From germline, CDR1 is GTSNPN and CDR2 SVGIG (reference sequence). V shed 1 base and J 4 bases; nucleotides not matched to a gene: 17. CDR3 residues: CAWSDFLIVLAGRYEQYF. The CDR3, as DNA: TGTGCCTGGAGTGATTTCCTAATCGTTCTAGCGGGAAGGTACGAGCAGTACTTC.

V and J are TRBV6-6 and TRBJ2-7; TRBD2 matches 8 bases. Germline V CDR1 and CDR2: MNHNY, SVGAGI (reference sequence). Trimming at V came to 10 bases and at J to 3 bases, leaving 8 bases not matched to a gene. The CDR3 consists of 13 residues. The CDR3 here is CATSLRGGYEQYF. CDR3 nucleotide sequence: TGTGCCACATCGCTTCGGGGGGGCTACGAGCAGTACTTC.

The chain uses TRBV4-2 and TRBJ2-7; the D gene is possibly TRBD2 (6 bases). The length of the CDR3 is 15 residues. Germline V CDR1 and CDR2: LGHNA, YNFKEQ. V shed 0 bases and J shed 3 bases, with 12 bases lying between them. CDR3 residues: CASSQERDSSYEQYF. As DNA, the CDR3 is TGTGCCAGCAGCCAAGAGCGGGACTCGAGCTACGAGCAGTACTTC.

The chain links TRBV18 to TRBJ1-2; D gene uncertain. The CDR3 length is 15 residues. V gave up 3 bases and J gave up 0 bases, with 11 bases separating them. Germline assignment: CDR1 KGHSH and CDR2 LQKENI. The DNA for the CDR3 is TGTGCCAGCTCACCTGACACTGGGCCTAACTATGGCTACACCTTC. This encodes CASSPDTGPNYGYTF.

The chain employs TRBV9 and TRBJ2-3, with 7 bases that match TRBD2. The junction had 4 bases not matched to a gene; V was cut back by 0 bases and J by 0 bases. Looked up from germline, CDR1 is SGDLS and CDR2 is YYNGEE. This CDR3 has 16 amino acids. DNA for the CDR3: TGTGCCAGCAGCGTAGGGGGAGGGATCAGCACAGATACGCAGTATTTT. It translates to CASSVGGGISTDTQYF.

By share, this clone counts as medium-sized. The chain uses TRBV6-1 and TRBJ2-7; TRBD1 aligns across 7 bases. The CDR3 spans 16 residues. The germline gives CDR1 MNHNS, CDR2 SASEGT. V dropped 1 base and J dropped 6; count of bases not matched to a gene: 12. The CDR3 DNA reads as TGTGCCAGCAGTGAAGTAGAGACAGGGACAGAATCCGAGCAGTACTTC. Translating it yields CASSEVETGTESEQYF.

This clone came up a few times. V usage is TRBV18 and J usage is TRBJ2-7, with TRBD2 matching over 8 bases. Trimming cost V 3 bases and J 2 bases; bases outside gene matches: 12. CDR1 KGHSH and CDR2 LQKENI come from the germline V gene. CDR3 length: 17 residues. Here the CDR3 DNA reads TGTGCCAGCTCACCTCCGGGAAGCGGGGGTCTTCCCTACGAGCAGTACTTC. It codes for CASSPPGSGGLPYEQYF.

This clone is a singleton in its sample. The V and J genes are TRBV23-1 and TRBJ2-7, with 7 bases that match TRBD1. TRBV23-1 is classed as an ORF, of uncertain function. With V trimmed by 4 bases and J by 11 bases, 11 bases remained unmatched. The CDR3 totals 13 residues. This CDR3 reads CASSPNTDRVKYF. In DNA, the CDR3 is TGCGCCAGCAGTCCAAACACCGACAGGGTGAAGTACTTC.

The chain joins TRBV12-2 to TRBJ2-1; the table names TRBD1, a call not compared with the DNA. TRBV12-2 counts as a pseudogene. CDR3 length equals 14 residues. CDR3 bases: TGTGCAAGTCGCTGCTACAGGTTCTACAATGAGCAGTTCTTC. Translating it yields CASRCYRFYNEQFF.

The V gene is TRBV5-1, the J gene TRBJ1-1; D remains unclear. The CDR3 totals 16 residues. The germline V and J ends were trimmed by 1 base and 3 bases, with 16 bases remaining between them. The V gene's germline CDR1 is SGHRS and CDR2 YFSETQ. CDR3 DNA sequence: TGCGCCAGCAGCTTGTTACCGGCGGGTAGGGACACTGAAGCTTTCTTT. It specifies CASSLLPAGRDTEAFF.

The chain combines TRBV2 with TRBJ2-3; TRBD2 aligns across 8 bases. Germline V gene sequence: CDR1 SNHLY, CDR2 FYNNEI. This CDR3 has 15 amino acids. The ends lost 5 bases at V and 2 bases at J; junction bases unmatched: 6. The CDR3, as DNA: TGTGCCAGCAGTCCCATAGCGGGATACACAGATACGCAGTATTTT. Its protein product is CASSPIAGYTDTQYF.

This clone was counted between two and nine times. The gene calls are TRBV19 and TRBJ2-7; 10 bases agree with TRBD1. CDR1 is LNHDA and CDR2 is SQIVND in the germline V gene (reference sequence). With 3 bases clipped from V and 5 bases from J, the junction kept 7 bases outside the gene matches. This CDR3 contains 15 residues. DNA of the CDR3: TGTGCCAGTAGTATCCGGGACAGGGGCATCCACGAGCAGTACTTC. Protein: CASSIRDRGIHEQYF.

The V and J genes are TRBV15 and TRBJ1-6, with 7 bases identical to TRBD1. The CDR3 has 15 residues. V lost 1 base to trimming and J lost 7 bases; unmatched junction nucleotides: 4. The germline V gene encodes CDR1 LNHNV and CDR2 YYDKDF (reference sequence). CDR3 sequence (DNA): TGTGCCACCAGCAGAGGGCAGGGGGGCAATTCACCCCTCCACTTT. Translation: CATSRGQGGNSPLHF.

J is TRBJ2-5 and V is TRBV5-6; TRBD1 is a possible D gene (8 bases). The germline gives CDR1 SGHDT, CDR2 YYEEEE. V was cut by 4 bases and J by 2 bases, with 15 bases left in between. The CDR3 totals 15 residues. This CDR3 is CASSPGQGGQETQYF. The CDR3 bases are TGTGCCAGCAGCCCTGGACAGGGAGGGCAAGAGACCCAGTACTTC.

The genes are TRBV7-2 and TRBJ2-7; TRBD2 agrees at 8 bases. CDR1 and CDR2 (germline): SGHTA, FQGNSA. The CDR3 consists of 16 residues. V shed 1 base and J 2 bases; nucleotides not matched to a gene: 7. The CDR3 sequence: CASSLGASGLTYEQYF. In nucleotides, the CDR3 is TGTGCCAGCAGCTTAGGGGCTAGCGGGCTTACCTACGAGCAGTACTTC. The full variable domain, rest sourced from reference TRBV7-2 and TRBJ2-7, is GAGVSQSPSNKVTEKGKDVELRCDPISGHTALYWYRQSLGQGLEFLIYFQGNSAPDKSGLPSDRFSAERTGGSVSTLTIQRTQQEDSAVYLCASSLGASGLTYEQYFGPGTRLTVT.

The rearrangement uses TRBV27 and TRBJ2-5; TRBD1 matches 7 bases. The last part of the DNA fits TRBJ2-7 better; the J call may be wrong. Per germline, CDR1 MNHEY and CDR2 SMNVEV (reference sequence). The CDR3 sequence is 15 residues long. This CDR3 is CASSPRQGASYEQYF. Written as DNA, the CDR3 is TGTGCCAGCAGTCCGCGACAGGGAGCGTCCTACGAGCAGTACTTC.

The V and J genes are TRBV7-2 and TRBJ2-5; the match to TRBD2 covers 14 bases. CDR1 and CDR2 from the germline V gene are SGHTA and FQGNSA. V shed 2 bases, J shed 3 bases, and the junction held 11 bases outside the gene matches. The CDR3 contains 19 residues. CDR3 nucleotides: TGTGCCAGCAGCTTACCACCGGGACTAGCGGGGGCCGGAGAAGAGACCCAGTACTTC. This codes for CASSLPPGLAGAGEETQYF.